This record concerns one T cell receptor (beta chain) sequence. Trimming left V 6 bases short and J 4 bases short, with 8 bases between. The V gene's germline CDR1 is MNHEY and CDR2 SVGEGT. This CDR3 is 12 amino acids long. These data come from a study of blood T cell repertoires in COVID-19. Study information: T cells, B-cell-depleted T cells, or PBMCs provided the cDNA or gDNA that served as material.

Profiled with immunoSEQ multiplex PCR; TCRdb holds only in-frame clones, not every one. The data contain 90,000 to 120,000 clones, roughly 84% of them singletons. This rearrangement joins TRBV6-2 or TRBV6-3 to TRBJ2-3; D is undetermined. The receptor comes from a human donor in a cohort sampled during active COVID-19. Specimen: peripheral blood. The CDR3 sequence: CASSASADTQYF. CDR3 nucleotide sequence: TGTGCCAGCAGCGCTAGTGCAGATACGCAGTATTTT.